Shown below are 10 T cell receptor beta chains from a single sample sequenced in a study of T cell changes during pregnancy in multiple sclerosis. Using immunoSEQ multiplex PCR, the repertoire was profiled, and TCRdb retains in-frame clones only, with some absent. The sample yields around 96,000 clones, roughly 94% seen once. The material was peripheral blood, obtained after pregnancy. Source of these receptors: a female donor in good health, enrolled as a control in a pregnancy study.

This chain uses TRBV9 with TRBJ2-7; TRBD2 agrees at 9 bases. V trimming: 5 bases; J trimming: 1 base; junction bases outside the gene matches: 10. The length of the CDR3 is 16 residues. The germline V gene encodes CDR1 SGDLS and CDR2 YYNGEE. CDR3 sequence reads: CASSRTGLARSYEQYF. As DNA, the CDR3 is TGTGCCAGCAGTCGTACGGGACTAGCCCGTTCCTACGAGCAGTACTTC.

This rearrangement joins TRBV4-1 to TRBJ2-7, with 14 bases lining up with TRBD2. CDR1 MGHRA and CDR2 YSYEKL come from the germline V gene. Trimming at V came to 6 bases and at J to 4 bases, leaving 5 bases not matched to a gene. The CDR3 is made up of 15 amino acids. The DNA for the CDR3 is TGCGCCAGCAGGGATCGACTAGCGGGAGGGTACGAGCAGTACTTC. This translates into CASRDRLAGGYEQYF.

The rearrangement uses TRBV7-8 and TRBJ2-5; D is undetermined. The length of the CDR3 is 13 residues. Germline V gene sequence: CDR1 SGHVS, CDR2 FQNEAQ. Trimming shortened V by 5 bases and J by 2 bases, and 9 bases separated the two germline ends. CDR3 amino acids: CASSPNQQETQYF. Here the CDR3 DNA reads TGTGCCAGCAGCCCCAACCAGCAAGAGACCCAGTACTTC.

The chain is built from TRBV6-6 and TRBJ1-5, with 8 bases identical to TRBD1. This CDR3 is 15 amino acids long. The V gene end was trimmed by 5 bases and the J gene end by 6 bases; junction bases not matched to a gene: 9. CDR1 is MNHNY and CDR2 is SVGAGI in the germline V gene (reference sequence). The CDR3: CASSTHSTGVQPQHF. The DNA of the CDR3 is TGTGCCAGCAGTACACATTCGACAGGGGTTCAGCCCCAGCATTTT.

The chain links TRBV11-2 to TRBJ2-5; 8 nucleotides agree with TRBD2. Germline CDR1 SGHAT, CDR2 FQNNGV. The CDR3 consists of 14 residues. With 5 bases clipped from V and 5 bases from J, the junction kept 7 bases outside the gene matches. CDR3 sequence (DNA): TGTGCCAGCAGCCTCCCGGGAGGGTTGGAGACCCAGTACTTC. Its translation: CASSLPGGLETQYF.

The chain recombines TRBV28 with TRBJ2-7, with 7 bases aligning to TRBD1. With 5 bases clipped from V and 2 bases from J, the junction kept 6 bases outside the gene matches. The length of the CDR3 is 14 residues. Germline V gives CDR1 MDHEN, CDR2 SYDVKM. The CDR3 sequence is CASSRNRGAYEQYF. The DNA of the CDR3 is TGTGCCAGCAGTCGCAACAGGGGAGCCTACGAGCAGTACTTC.

The J gene is TRBJ1-5, the V gene TRBV11-2, with D unclear. The CDR3 spans 16 residues. Germline CDR1 SGHAT, CDR2 FQNNGV. The V and J ends lost 1 base and 1 base respectively, with 11 bases between them. CDR3 bases: TGTGCCAGCAGCTTAGGGGCCGGTTTAAGCAATCAGCCCCAGCATTTT. This sequence encodes CASSLGAGLSNQPQHF.

The V gene is TRBV21-1, the J gene TRBJ1-5. TRBV21-1 counts as a pseudogene. CDR3 size: 14 residues. The CDR3 protein is CASVNGGNNQPQHF. CDR3 in DNA: TGTGCCAGCGTAAATGGAGGGAACAATCAGCCCCAGCATTTT.

This sequence joins TRBV4-1 and TRBJ1-5; D remains unclear. The germline V gene encodes CDR1 MGHRA and CDR2 YSYEKL. CDR3 length: 15 residues. Trimming left V 1 base short and J 3 bases short, with 10 bases between. The CDR3 DNA reads as TGCGCCAGCAGCCAAGTTCCGGGAGCCAATCAGCCCCAGCATTTT. Its translation is CASSQVPGANQPQHF.

The CDR3 DNA reads as TGTGCCAGCAGCTCAGGGACAGCCGTGGGGGTCCTGACTTTC. Translating gives CASSSGTAVGVLTF. The chain has TRBV7-9 and TRBJ2-6, with 7 nucleotides matching TRBD1. CDR3 length: 14 amino acids. Per the germline V gene, CDR1 is SEHNR and CDR2 is FQNEAQ (reference sequence). V dropped 4 bases and J dropped 13; count of bases not matched to a gene: 10.